The 10 T cell receptor beta chains reported below all come from one sample, sequenced in a study of blood T cell repertoires in COVID-19. Measured with immunoSEQ multiplex PCR; TCRdb has only the in-frame clones, and not every one. Here the sample spans 60,000 to 80,000 clones, around nine tenths being singletons. Source material: peripheral blood. Every receptor here comes from a human donor in a cohort sampled during active COVID-19.

The chain couples TRBV11-2 to TRBJ2-5; 9 nucleotides line up with TRBD1. Germline assignment: CDR1 SGHAT and CDR2 FQNNGV. The ends lost 3 bases at V and 5 bases at J; junction bases unmatched: 7. The CDR3 extends over 15 amino acids. This CDR3 is CASSLGQGSSETQYF. The CDR3, as DNA: TGTGCCAGCAGCTTGGGACAGGGAAGTTCGGAGACCCAGTACTTC.

This clone was counted a few times. The chain carries TRBV27 and TRBJ2-2, with D unresolved. The CDR3 consists of 12 residues. Germline V lookup: CDR1 MNHEY, CDR2 SMNVEV (reference sequence). V gave up 6 bases and J gave up 5 bases, with 7 bases separating them. CDR3 bases: TGTGCCAGCAGCCACGGGACCGGGGAGCTGTTTTTT. Amino acids: CASSHGTGELFF.

This rearrangement joins TRBV7-9 to TRBJ2-7; the D gene is possibly TRBD1 (6 bases). Germline V gene lookup returns CDR1 SEHNR and CDR2 FQNEAQ (reference sequence). This CDR3 region has 15 residues. V lost 7 bases and J 0 bases, leaving 16 bases between the germline ends. The CDR3, as DNA: TGTGCCAGCAAAGAATCAGGGGATCCCTCCTACGAGCAGTACTTC. Translation: CASKESGDPSYEQYF.

This clone was detected once. V and J are TRBV6-2 or TRBV6-3 and TRBJ1-1; TRBD1 matches at 7 bases. With 0 bases clipped from V and 8 bases from J, the junction kept 9 bases outside the gene matches. Per the germline V gene, CDR1 is MNHEY and CDR2 is SVGEGT. The CDR3 loop spans 15 amino acids. The CDR3 DNA is TGTGCCAGCAGTTACTCAGCAGGGGGAAGCGCCGAAGCTTTCTTT. This encodes CASSYSAGGSAEAFF.

This sequence joins TRBV9 and TRBJ2-2; 12 bases map to TRBD2. J lost 1 base, V lost 1 base, and 2 bases had no gene match. Germline V gene data show CDR1 as SGDLS and CDR2 as YYNGEE. This CDR3 contains 17 residues. The CDR3 DNA reads TGTGCCAGCAGCGTATCGACTAGCGGGAGGAACACCGGGGAGCTGTTTTTT. Amino acid sequence: CASSVSTSGRNTGELFF.

This sequence joins TRBV14 and TRBJ1-1; 7 nucleotides agree with TRBD1. Germline lookup yields CDR1 SGHDN and CDR2 FVKESK. The CDR3 runs to 16 residues. The V gene end was trimmed by 1 base and the J gene end by 6 bases; junction bases not matched to a gene: 11. The CDR3: CASSQVRTGPYPEAFF. CDR3 sequence (DNA): TGTGCCAGCAGCCAAGTTAGGACAGGACCCTACCCTGAAGCTTTCTTT. Full variable domain (rest looked up from reference TRBV14 and TRBJ1-1): EAGVTQFPSHSVIEKGQTVTLRCDPISGHDNLYWYRRVMGKEIKFLLHFVKESKQDESGMPNNRFLAERTGGTYSTLKVQPAELEDSGVYFCASSQVRTGPYPEAFFGQGTRLTVV.

The V and J genes are TRBV28 and TRBJ2-6; D gene unclear. The germline V gene has CDR1 MDHEN and CDR2 SYDVKM. V lost 6 bases and J 0 bases, leaving 9 bases between the germline ends. CDR3 size: 15 residues. CDR3 region: CASSLSPSGANVLTF. The CDR3 DNA reads TGTGCCAGCAGCCTAAGTCCCTCTGGGGCCAACGTCCTGACTTTC.

This rearrangement joins TRBV12-3 or TRBV12-4 to TRBJ2-7; no clear D. Trimming took off 1 base at V and 3 bases at J, with 4 bases between the two ends. This CDR3 has 12 amino acids. CDR3 loop: CASSLDYYEQYF. As DNA, the CDR3 is TGTGCCAGCAGTTTAGATTACTACGAGCAGTACTTC.

The CDR3 sequence: CASSFTGGATEAFF. The CDR3 DNA reads as TGTGCCAGCAGCTTTACCGGGGGGGCCACTGAAGCTTTCTTT. V is TRBV5-5 and J is TRBJ1-1, with D perhaps matching TRBD1 (6 bases). CDR3 size: 14 residues. Per germline, CDR1 SGHKS and CDR2 YYEKEE (reference sequence). The ends were cut back, 2 bases at V and 4 bases at J, with 12 bases in the middle.

This rearrangement joins TRBV7-2 to TRBJ2-7; 8 bases are a match to TRBD1. Per germline, CDR1 SGHTA and CDR2 FQGNSA. The CDR3 covers 15 residues. J lost 2 bases, V lost 1 base, and 4 bases had no gene match. The CDR3 protein is CASSLGTGNTYEQYF. The CDR3 region has the DNA TGTGCCAGCAGCTTAGGGACAGGGAACACCTACGAGCAGTACTTC.